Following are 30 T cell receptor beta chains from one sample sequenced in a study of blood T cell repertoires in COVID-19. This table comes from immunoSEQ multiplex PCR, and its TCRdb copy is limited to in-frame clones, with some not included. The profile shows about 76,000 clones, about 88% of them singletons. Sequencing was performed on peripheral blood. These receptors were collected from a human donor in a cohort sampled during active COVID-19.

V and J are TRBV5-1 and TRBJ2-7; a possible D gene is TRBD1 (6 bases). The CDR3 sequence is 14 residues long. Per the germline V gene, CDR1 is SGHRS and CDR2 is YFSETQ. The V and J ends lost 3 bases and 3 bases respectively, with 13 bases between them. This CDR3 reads CASSSGAHIYEQYF. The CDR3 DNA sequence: TGCGCCAGCAGCTCAGGGGCCCACATCTACGAGCAGTACTTC.

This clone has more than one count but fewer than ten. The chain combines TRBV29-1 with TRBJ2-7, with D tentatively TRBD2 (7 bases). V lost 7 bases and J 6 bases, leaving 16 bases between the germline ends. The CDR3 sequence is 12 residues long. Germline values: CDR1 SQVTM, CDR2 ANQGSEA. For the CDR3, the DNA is TGCAGCGCCGGAGGGGGGGCGGCCGAGCAGTACTTC. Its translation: CSAGGGAAEQYF.

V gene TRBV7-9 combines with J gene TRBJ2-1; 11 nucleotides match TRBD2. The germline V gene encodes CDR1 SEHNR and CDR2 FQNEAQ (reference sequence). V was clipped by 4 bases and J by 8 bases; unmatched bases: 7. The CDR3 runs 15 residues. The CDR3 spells CASSSTSGAGDEQFF. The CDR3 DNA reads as TGTGCCAGCAGCTCGACTAGCGGGGCCGGTGATGAGCAGTTCTTC.

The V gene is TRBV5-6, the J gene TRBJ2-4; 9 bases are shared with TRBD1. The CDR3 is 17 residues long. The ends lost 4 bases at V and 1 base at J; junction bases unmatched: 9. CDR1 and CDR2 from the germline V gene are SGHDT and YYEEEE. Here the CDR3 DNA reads TGTGCCAGCAGCGGGGGGCTGGGACAGGGTGCCAAAAACATTCAGTACTTC. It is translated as CASSGGLGQGAKNIQYF.

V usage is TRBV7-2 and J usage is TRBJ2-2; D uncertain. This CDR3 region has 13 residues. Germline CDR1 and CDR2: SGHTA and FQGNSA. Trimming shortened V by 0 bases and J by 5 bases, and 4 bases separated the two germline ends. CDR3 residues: CASSLARTGELFF. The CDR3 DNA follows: TGTGCCAGCAGCTTAGCGCGGACCGGGGAGCTGTTTTTT.

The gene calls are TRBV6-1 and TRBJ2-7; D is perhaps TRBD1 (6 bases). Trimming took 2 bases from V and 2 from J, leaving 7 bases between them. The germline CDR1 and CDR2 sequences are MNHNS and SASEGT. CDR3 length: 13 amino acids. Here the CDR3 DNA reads TGTGCCAGCAGTGAACAGGGGACCTACGAGCAGTACTTC. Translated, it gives CASSEQGTYEQYF.

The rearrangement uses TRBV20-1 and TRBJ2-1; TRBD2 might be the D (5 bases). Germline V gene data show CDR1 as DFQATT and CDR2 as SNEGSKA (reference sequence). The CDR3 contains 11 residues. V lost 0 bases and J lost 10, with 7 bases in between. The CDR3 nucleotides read TGCAGTGCTAGAGATGAGGGAGAGCAGTTCTTC. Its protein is CSARDEGEQFF.

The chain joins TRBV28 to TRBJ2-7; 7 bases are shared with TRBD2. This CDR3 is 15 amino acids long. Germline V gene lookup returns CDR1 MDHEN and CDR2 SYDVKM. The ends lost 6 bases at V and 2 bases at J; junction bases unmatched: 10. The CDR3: CASSERREMPYEQYF. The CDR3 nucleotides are TGTGCCAGCAGCGAGAGGCGGGAGATGCCCTACGAGCAGTACTTC.

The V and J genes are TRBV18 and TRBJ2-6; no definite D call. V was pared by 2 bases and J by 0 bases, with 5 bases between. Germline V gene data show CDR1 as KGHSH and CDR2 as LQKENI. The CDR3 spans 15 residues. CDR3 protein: CASSPSHSGANVLTF. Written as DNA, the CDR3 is TGTGCCAGCTCACCAAGCCACTCTGGGGCCAACGTCCTGACTTTC.

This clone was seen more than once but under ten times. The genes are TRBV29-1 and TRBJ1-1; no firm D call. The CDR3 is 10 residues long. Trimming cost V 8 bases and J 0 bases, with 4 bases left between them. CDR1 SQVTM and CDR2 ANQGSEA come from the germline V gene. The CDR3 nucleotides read TGCAGCATTATGAACACTGAAGCTTTCTTT. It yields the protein CSIMNTEAFF.

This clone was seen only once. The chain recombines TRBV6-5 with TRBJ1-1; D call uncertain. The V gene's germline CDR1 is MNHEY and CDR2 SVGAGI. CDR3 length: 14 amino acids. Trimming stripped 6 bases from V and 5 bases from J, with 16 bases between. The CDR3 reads CASRKDQIGTEAFF. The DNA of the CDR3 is TGTGCCAGCAGGAAAGACCAAATCGGGACTGAAGCTTTCTTT.

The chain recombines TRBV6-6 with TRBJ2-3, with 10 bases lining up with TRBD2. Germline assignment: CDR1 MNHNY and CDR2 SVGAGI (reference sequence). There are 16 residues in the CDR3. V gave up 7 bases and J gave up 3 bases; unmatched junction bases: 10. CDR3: CASTDWLAGETDTQYF. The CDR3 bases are TGTGCCAGCACCGACTGGCTAGCGGGAGAGACAGATACGCAGTATTTT.

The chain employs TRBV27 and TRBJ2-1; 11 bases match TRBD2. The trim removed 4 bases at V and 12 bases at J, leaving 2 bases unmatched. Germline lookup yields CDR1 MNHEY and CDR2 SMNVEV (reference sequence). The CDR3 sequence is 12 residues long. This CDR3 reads CASSSTSGGQFF. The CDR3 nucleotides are TGTGCCAGCAGTTCAACTAGCGGGGGGCAGTTCTTC.

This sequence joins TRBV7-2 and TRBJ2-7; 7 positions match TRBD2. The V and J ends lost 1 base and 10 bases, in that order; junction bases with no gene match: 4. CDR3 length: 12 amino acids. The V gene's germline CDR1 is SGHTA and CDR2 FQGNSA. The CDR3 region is CASSLGGSRQYF. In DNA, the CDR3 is TGTGCCAGCAGCTTAGGCGGGAGTCGACAGTACTTC.

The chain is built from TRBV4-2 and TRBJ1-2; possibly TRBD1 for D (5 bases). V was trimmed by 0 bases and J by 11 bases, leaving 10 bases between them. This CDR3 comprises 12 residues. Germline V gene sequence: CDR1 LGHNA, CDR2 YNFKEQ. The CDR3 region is CASSQDRGGYTF. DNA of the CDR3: TGTGCCAGCAGCCAAGATCGGGGGGGATACACCTTC.

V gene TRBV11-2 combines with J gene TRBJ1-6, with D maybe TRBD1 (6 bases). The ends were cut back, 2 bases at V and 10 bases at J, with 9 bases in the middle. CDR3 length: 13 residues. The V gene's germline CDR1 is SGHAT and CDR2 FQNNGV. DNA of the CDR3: TGTGCCAGCAGCTTATATACAGGGTCACCCCTCCACTTT. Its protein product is CASSLYTGSPLHF.

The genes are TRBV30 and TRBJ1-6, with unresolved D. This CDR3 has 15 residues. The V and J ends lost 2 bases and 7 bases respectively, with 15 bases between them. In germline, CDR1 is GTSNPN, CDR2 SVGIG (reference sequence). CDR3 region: CAWSSQHSPNSPLHF. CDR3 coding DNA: TGTGCCTGGAGTTCCCAACATTCACCGAATTCACCCCTCCACTTT.

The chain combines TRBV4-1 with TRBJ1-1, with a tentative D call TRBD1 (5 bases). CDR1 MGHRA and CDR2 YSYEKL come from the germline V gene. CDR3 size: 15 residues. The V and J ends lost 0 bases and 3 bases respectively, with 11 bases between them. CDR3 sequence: CASSQDTGGYTEAFF. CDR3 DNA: TGCGCCAGCAGCCAAGATACGGGGGGATACACTGAAGCTTTCTTT.

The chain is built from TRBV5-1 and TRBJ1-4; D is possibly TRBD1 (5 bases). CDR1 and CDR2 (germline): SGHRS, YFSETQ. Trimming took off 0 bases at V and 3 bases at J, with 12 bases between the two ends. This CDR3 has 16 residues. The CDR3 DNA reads TGCGCCAGCAGCTTGGAGGGGATAGGGTCTAATGAAAAACTGTTTTTT. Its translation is CASSLEGIGSNEKLFF.

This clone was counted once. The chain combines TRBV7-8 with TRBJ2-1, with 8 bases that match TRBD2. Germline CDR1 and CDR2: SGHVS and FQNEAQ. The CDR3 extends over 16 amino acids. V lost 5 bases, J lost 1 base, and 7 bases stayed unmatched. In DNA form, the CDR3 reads TGTGCCAGCAGCCCGGCGGGGGGAGGGTCCTACAATGAGCAGTTCTTC. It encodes CASSPAGGGSYNEQFF.

CDR3 DNA sequence: TGTGCCAGCAGAAATGGGGGGGTGGAAGATGGCTACACCTTC. Amino acids: CASRNGGVEDGYTF. This chain links TRBV28 with TRBJ1-2, with D possibly TRBD1 on 5 matching bases. V dropped 6 bases and J dropped 6 bases, with 17 bases sitting between them. The CDR3 totals 14 residues. Germline V CDR1 and CDR2: MDHEN, SYDVKM.

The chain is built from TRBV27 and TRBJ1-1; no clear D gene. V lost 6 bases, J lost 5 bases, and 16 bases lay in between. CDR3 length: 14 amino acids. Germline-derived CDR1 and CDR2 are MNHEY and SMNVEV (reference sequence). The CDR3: CASSLMGRVTEAFF. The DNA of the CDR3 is TGTGCCAGCAGCTTGATGGGGAGGGTTACTGAAGCTTTCTTT.

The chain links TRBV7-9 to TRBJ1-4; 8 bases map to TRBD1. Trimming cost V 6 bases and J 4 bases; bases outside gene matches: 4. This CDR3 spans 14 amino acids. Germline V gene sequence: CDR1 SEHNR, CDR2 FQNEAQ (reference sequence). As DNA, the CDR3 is TGTGCCAGCAGAAGACAGGGGATTAATGAAAAACTGTTTTTT. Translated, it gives CASRRQGINEKLFF.

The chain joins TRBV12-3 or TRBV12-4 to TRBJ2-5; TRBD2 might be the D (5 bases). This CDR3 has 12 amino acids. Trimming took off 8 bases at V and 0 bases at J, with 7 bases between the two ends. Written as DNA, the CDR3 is TGTGCCAGCGCGGACTACCAAGAGACCCAGTACTTC. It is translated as CASADYQETQYF.

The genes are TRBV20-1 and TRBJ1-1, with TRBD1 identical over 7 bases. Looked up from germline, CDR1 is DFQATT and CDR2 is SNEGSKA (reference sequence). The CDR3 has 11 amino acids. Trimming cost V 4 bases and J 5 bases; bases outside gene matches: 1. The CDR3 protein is CSATQGTEAFF. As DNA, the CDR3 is TGCAGTGCTACACAGGGGACTGAAGCTTTCTTT.

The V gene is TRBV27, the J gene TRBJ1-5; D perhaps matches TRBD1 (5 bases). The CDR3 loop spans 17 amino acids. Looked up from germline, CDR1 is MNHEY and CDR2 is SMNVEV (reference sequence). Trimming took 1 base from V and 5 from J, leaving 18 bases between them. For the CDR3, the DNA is TGTGCCAGCAGTTTATTGGCTGAAAGGCCCAGGGATCAGCCCCAGCATTTT. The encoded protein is CASSLLAERPRDQPQHF.

CDR3 nucleotide sequence: TGTGCCAGCAGAGGAACAGGGGGCCAGGCCGGGGAGCTGTTTTTT. It yields the protein CASRGTGGQAGELFF. The gene calls are TRBV9 and TRBJ2-2; 9 positions match TRBD1. CDR1 is SGDLS, CDR2 YYNGEE, per germline. The CDR3 sequence is 15 residues long. Losses at the gene ends were 5 bases for V and 6 bases for J; bases not matched to a gene: 8.

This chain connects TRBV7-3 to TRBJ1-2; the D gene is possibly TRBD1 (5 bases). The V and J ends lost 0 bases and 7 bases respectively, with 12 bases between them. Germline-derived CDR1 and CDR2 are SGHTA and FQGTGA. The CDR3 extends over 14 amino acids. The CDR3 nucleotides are TGTGCCAGCAGCTTAACTCCAGGGCTTCTTGGCTACACCTTC. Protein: CASSLTPGLLGYTF.

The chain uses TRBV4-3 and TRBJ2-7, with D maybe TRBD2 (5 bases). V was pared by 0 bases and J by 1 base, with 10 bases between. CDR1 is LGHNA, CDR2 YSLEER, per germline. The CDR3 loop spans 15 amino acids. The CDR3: CASSQDAGRSYEQYF. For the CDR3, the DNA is TGCGCCAGCAGCCAAGATGCGGGCAGATCCTACGAGCAGTACTTC.

The CDR3 region is CASSQVAAGDITGELFF. Written as DNA, the CDR3 is TGTGCCAGCAGCCAAGTGGCGGCAGGGGATATCACCGGGGAGCTGTTTTTT. The J gene is TRBJ2-2, the V gene TRBV4-2; TRBD1 might be the D (6 bases). V lost 1 base, J lost 4 bases, and 16 bases lay in between. The V gene's germline CDR1 is LGHNA and CDR2 YNFKEQ. The CDR3 runs to 17 residues.